These T cell receptor beta chains were read from a single sample in a study of blood T cell repertoires in COVID-19. The protocol was immunoSEQ multiplex PCR, while the TCRdb copy is restricted to in-frame clones and leaves out a portion. The sample lists 50,000 to 70,000 clones; over 70% were seen once. Sequenced input: peripheral blood. These receptor sequences come from a human donor in a cohort sampled during active COVID-19. Each CDR3 is given with its conserved first and last residue.

TRBV27 CASSASPPGTQAHNEQFF
TRBV28 CASSMDTANTGELFF
TRBV20-1 CSASIHNEQYF
TRBV25-1 CASQGSHEQYF
TRBV9 CASSGGLHDGGSNSPLHF
TRBV9 CASSADRGGTSDTQYF
TRBV29-1 CSVDRGAEAFF
TRBV19 CASSTGTSGGHEQYF
TRBV5-1 CASSFNPGGGPQHF
TRBV7-9 CASSPQGAIPYEQYF
TRBV7-9 CASSLRGNSGANVLTF
TRBV18 CASSPPGQLNTEAFF
TRBV5-8 CASSSRLHSRNTEAFF
TRBV14 CASSQGTGKYYGYTF
TRBV6-2/TRBV6-3 CASSSSGSYEQYF
TRBV18 CASSPQPGQSYEQYF
TRBV28 CATDPGQGFRGSYEQYF
TRBV12-3/TRBV12-4 CASSFQGSYGYTF
TRBV9 CASSVGTGGVYTEAFF
TRBV3-1/TRBV3-2 CASSQVEGAYEQYF
TRBV2 CASSDPRADGYTF
TRBV19 CASGQGEDYGYTF
TRBV9 CASSDGNPGDTQYF
TRBV6-6 CASSNSQSGSSYEQYF
TRBV7-9 CASSLVFSGHGYTF
TRBV29-1 CSAGQGLGYTF
TRBV3-1/TRBV3-2 CASSPATGPEQYF
TRBV7-6 CASSQQTGTAQQYF
TRBV3-1/TRBV3-2 CASSQELLAGGTQYF
TRBV3-1/TRBV3-2 CASSRTSGSEGGELFF
TRBV12-3/TRBV12-4 CASKPPDQPQHF
TRBV19 CASSTGTTIYEQYF
TRBV10-1 CASSDGSLTSRDEQYF
TRBV5-1 CASSTRQGGEQYF
TRBV5-1 CASSFQGGIYTF
TRBV24-1 CATSDSRRGEQYF
TRBV27 CASSFPGGGYTF
TRBV4-3 CASSLRDRGYEQYF
TRBV4-2 CASSQDRSGTLYEQYF
TRBV4-1 CASSQEDRATSYEQYF
TRBV28 CASSPGALEQYF